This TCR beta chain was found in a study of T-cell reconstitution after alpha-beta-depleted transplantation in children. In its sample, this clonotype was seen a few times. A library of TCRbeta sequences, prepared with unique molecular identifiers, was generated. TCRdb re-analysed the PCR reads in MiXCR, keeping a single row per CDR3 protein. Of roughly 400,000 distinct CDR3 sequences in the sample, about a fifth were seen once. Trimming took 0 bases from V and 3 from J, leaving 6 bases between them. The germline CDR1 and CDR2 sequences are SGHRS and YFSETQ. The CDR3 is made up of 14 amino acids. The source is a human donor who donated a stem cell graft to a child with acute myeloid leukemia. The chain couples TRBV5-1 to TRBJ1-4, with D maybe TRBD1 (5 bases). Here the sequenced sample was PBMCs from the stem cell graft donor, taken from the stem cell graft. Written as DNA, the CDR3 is TGCGCCAGCAGCTTGGGACAGCCTAATGAAAAACTGTTTTTT. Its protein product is CASSLGQPNEKLFF.